This passage covers 9 T cell receptor beta chains from one sample sequenced in a study of blood T cell repertoires in COVID-19. Profiling relied on immunoSEQ multiplex PCR, and the TCRdb table lists in-frame clones only, not all of them. Of about 200,000 clones listed, about 90% are singletons. The source material was peripheral blood. All receptors derive from a man aged 25 to 40 with acute or convalescent COVID-19.

V is TRBV9 and J is TRBJ2-7; a possible D gene is TRBD1 (5 bases). CDR1 is SGDLS, CDR2 YYNGEE, per germline. The length of the CDR3 is 12 residues. The V end lost 7 bases, the J end lost 2 bases, and 10 bases lay between the germline ends. The CDR3 DNA reads TGTGCCAGCGGGGCCGGTACCTACGAGCAGTACTTC. Translation gives CASGAGTYEQYF.

This clone was detected once. This chain links TRBV11-2 with TRBJ2-2, with TRBD1 matching over 8 bases. Germline CDR1 reads SGHAT; CDR2 reads FQNNGV. The CDR3 covers 15 residues. The V and J ends lost 6 bases and 3 bases, in that order; junction bases with no gene match: 6. CDR3 in amino acids: CASSSGQGHTGELFF. The CDR3 bases are TGTGCCAGCAGTTCCGGACAGGGACACACCGGGGAGCTGTTTTTT. Using reference TRBV11-2 and TRBJ2-2 for the parts outside the CDR3, the full variable domain is EAGVAQSPRYKIIEKRQSVAFWCNPISGHATLYWYQQILGQGPKLLIQFQNNGVVDDSQLPKDRFSAERLKGVDSTLKIQPAKLEDSAVYLCASSSGQGHTGELFFGEGSRLTVL.

The genes are TRBV5-4 and TRBJ1-4; D unresolved. The CDR3 covers 13 residues. Germline CDR1 is SGHNT and CDR2 is YYREEE (reference sequence). The V gene lost 4 bases and the J gene lost 13 bases, with 17 bases spanning the gap. The CDR3 here is CASSPDNSPALFF. In DNA form, the CDR3 reads TGTGCCAGCAGCCCCGACAACAGCCCGGCACTGTTTTTT.

This chain connects TRBV28 to TRBJ2-5; TRBD1 is a possible D gene (6 bases). The CDR3 sequence is 15 residues long. CDR1 and CDR2 (germline): MDHEN, SYDVKM. V lost 6 bases, J lost 9 bases, and 23 bases lay in between. CDR3 amino acids: CASSTGTTILMAQYF. CDR3 DNA: TGTGCCAGCAGCACAGGGACAACGATTCTGATGGCCCAGTACTTC.

The chain couples TRBV4-2 to TRBJ1-2, with TRBD1 matching 7 bases. Germline assignment: CDR1 LGHNA and CDR2 YNFKEQ. This CDR3 spans 16 amino acids. V lost 1 base, J lost 4 bases, and 9 bases stayed unmatched. The CDR3 nucleotides are TGTGCCAGCAGCCAAGTGGGAAGGGGGCAAGGCTATGGCTACACCTTC. Translated, it gives CASSQVGRGQGYGYTF.

The gene calls are TRBV5-4 and TRBJ1-2; no clear D gene. The V gene lost 6 bases and the J gene lost 5 bases, with 17 bases spanning the gap. Germline V gene sequence: CDR1 SGHNT, CDR2 YYREEE (reference sequence). This CDR3 has 14 residues. The CDR3 nucleotides read TGTGCCAGCACCCCCGGGGATCGGGCATATGGCTACACCTTC. Translating gives CASTPGDRAYGYTF.

This chain joins TRBV5-1 and TRBJ1-4; weak D call: TRBD1 (6 bases). Trimming stripped 2 bases from V and 5 bases from J, with 16 bases between. CDR1 is SGHRS, CDR2 YFSETQ, per germline. The CDR3 is made up of 16 amino acids. CDR3 bases: TGCGCCAGCAGCTTACAGGGCTGGTTAGGCAATGAAAAACTGTTTTTT. Its protein is CASSLQGWLGNEKLFF.

This chain joins TRBV10-3 and TRBJ1-1; a weak D match, TRBD1 (5 bases). V gave up 0 bases and J gave up 11 bases, with 13 bases separating them. The CDR3 has 13 amino acids. Germline CDR1 is ENHRY and CDR2 is SYGVKD. The CDR3 here is CAISESIGQDAFF. The CDR3 coding sequence is TGTGCCATCAGTGAGTCGATTGGACAAGACGCTTTCTTT.

This clone was detected only once. The genes are TRBV19 and TRBJ2-5; D is perhaps TRBD1 (6 bases). The CDR3 is 13 amino acids. V lost 5 bases, J lost 2 bases, and 9 bases lay in between. Per the germline V gene, CDR1 is LNHDA and CDR2 is SQIVND (reference sequence). CDR3 in DNA: TGTGCCAGTAGTCCACAGGGTCAAGAGACCCAGTACTTC. Its translation: CASSPQGQETQYF.